The sequence of this T cell receptor beta chain was determined in a study of OX40 agonist ivuxolimab in advanced cancers. The germline CDR1 and CDR2 sequences are SGHRS and YFSETQ. CDR3 length equals 17 residues. Trimming left V 3 bases short and J 1 base short, with 17 bases between. Data came from immunoSEQ multiplex PCR; TCRdb stores just in-frame clones and leaves some out. The sample yields about 67,000 clones, 91% seen once. Material: CD4+ or CD8+ T cells sorted from blood, obtained in a trial of the OX40 agonist ivuxolimab. This clonotype was obtained from an adult with an advanced solid tumor such as melanoma, head and neck, liver or kidney cancer. The chain recombines TRBV5-1 with TRBJ1-3; D remains ambiguous. In nucleotides, the CDR3 is TGCGCCAGCAGCTATTACGAGACGGGCGGTTCTGGAAACACCATATATTTT. Amino acid sequence: CASSYYETGGSGNTIYF.